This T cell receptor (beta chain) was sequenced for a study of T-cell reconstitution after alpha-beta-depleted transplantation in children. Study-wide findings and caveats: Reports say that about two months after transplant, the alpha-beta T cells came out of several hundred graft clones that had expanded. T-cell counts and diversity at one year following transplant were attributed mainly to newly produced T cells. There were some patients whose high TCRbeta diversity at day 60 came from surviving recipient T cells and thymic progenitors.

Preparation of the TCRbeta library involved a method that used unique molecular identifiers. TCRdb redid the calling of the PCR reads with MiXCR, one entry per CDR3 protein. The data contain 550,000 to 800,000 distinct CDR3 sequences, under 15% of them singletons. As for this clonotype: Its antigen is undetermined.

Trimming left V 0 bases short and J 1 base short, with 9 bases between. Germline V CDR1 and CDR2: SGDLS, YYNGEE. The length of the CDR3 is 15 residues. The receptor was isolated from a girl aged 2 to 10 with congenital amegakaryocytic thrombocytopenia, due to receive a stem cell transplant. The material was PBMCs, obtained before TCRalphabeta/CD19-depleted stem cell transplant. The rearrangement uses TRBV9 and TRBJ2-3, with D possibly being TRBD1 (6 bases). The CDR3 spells CASSVGGHGTDTQYF. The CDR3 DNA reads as TGTGCCAGCAGCGTAGGGGGACATGGCACAGATACGCAGTATTTT.